These 25 T cell receptor beta chains came from one sample sequenced in a study of human T cells and chemical hapten exposure (dated by TCRdb to about 2021). Library method: RACE. Reads for this sample came from a NextSeq 500. The raw public reads went through TCRdb reprocessing: fastp at Q25, MiXCR clone calling, in-frame beta chains kept. Rows matching on CDR3 protein sequence are summarized as one entry with the most common DNA and genes. Here the sample has 45,000 to 70,000 distinct CDR3 sequences; roughly a tenth occur a single time. About an eighth of the sample is in the top ten clones. The time point label for this specimen denotes: patch test 1, 2 weeks after DPC sensitization. Reading the label with the study, this specimen's treatment or condition is: therapeutic diphenylcyclopropenone sensitization with weekly scalp DPC. Source: whole blood, taken in connection with sensitization to the hapten diphenylcyclopropenone (DPC). These receptors were taken from a woman aged 40 to 50 with alopecia areata. Some clones in this sample may be carry-over from other donors' samples.

V gene TRBV2 combines with J gene TRBJ1-1; no clear D gene. V lost 6 bases and J lost 2, with 13 bases in between. Germline assignment: CDR1 SNHLY and CDR2 FYNNEI. The CDR3 has 14 residues. The CDR3 protein is CASSSDKFNTEAFF. CDR3 nucleotide sequence: TGTGCCAGCAGCTCAGATAAGTTTAACACTGAAGCTTTCTTT.

There are many counts of this clonotype. The J gene is TRBJ2-1, the V gene TRBV7-9; D gene unclear. Germline V gene data show CDR1 as SEHNR and CDR2 as FQNEAQ (reference sequence). The CDR3 is 11 amino acids. Trimming took 8 bases from V and 4 from J, leaving 6 bases between them. The CDR3 loop reads CASQIYNEQFF. As DNA, the CDR3 is TGTGCCAGCCAAATATACAATGAGCAGTTCTTC.

V and J are TRBV29-1 and TRBJ2-7; 7 bases map to TRBD1. CDR3 length: 13 amino acids. The V segment lost 6 bases and the J segment 0 bases; nucleotides outside the gene matches: 5. CDR1 SQVTM and CDR2 ANQGSEA come from the germline V gene. This chain's CDR3 is CSVGTDSSYEQYF. DNA of the CDR3: TGCAGCGTGGGGACAGATTCCTCCTACGAGCAGTACTTC.

The chain joins TRBV7-2 to TRBJ1-1; no firm D call. V was shortened by 1 base and J by 7 bases, with 7 bases between the two germline ends. CDR1 is SGHTA and CDR2 is FQGNSA in the germline V gene. This CDR3 is built from 12 residues. The CDR3 reads CASSLGNGEAFF. CDR3 nucleotides: TGTGCCAGCAGCTTAGGAAACGGTGAAGCTTTCTTT.

J is TRBJ1-1 and V is TRBV10-3, with D tentatively TRBD1 (6 bases). V was pared by 2 bases and J by 0 bases, with 10 bases between. CDR1 ENHRY and CDR2 SYGVKD come from the germline V gene. The CDR3 consists of 15 residues. The CDR3 DNA reads as TGTGCCATCAGTGAGGGGGGACACATGAACACTGAAGCTTTCTTT. This encodes CAISEGGHMNTEAFF.

The CDR3 reads CASSFGGAGANVLTF. The CDR3 nucleotides are TGTGCCAGCAGTTTCGGGGGAGCTGGGGCCAACGTCCTGACTTTC. The gene calls are TRBV12-3 or TRBV12-4 and TRBJ2-6; tentatively, D is TRBD2 (6 bases). The CDR3 runs 15 residues. Trimming cost V 3 bases and J 2 bases, with 8 bases left between them.

This clonotype occurred many times. The J gene is TRBJ1-1, the V gene TRBV2, with D unclear. Trimming took 7 bases from V and 1 from J, leaving 10 bases between them. The CDR3 consists of 13 residues. Germline CDR1 and CDR2: SNHLY and FYNNEI. The CDR3 reads CASTEGRNTEAFF. The DNA of the CDR3 is TGTGCCAGCACCGAAGGCCGGAACACTGAAGCTTTCTTT.

This clonotype was seen ten or more times. The chain has TRBV9 and TRBJ2-7; tentatively, D is TRBD1 (5 bases). The germline V gene encodes CDR1 SGDLS and CDR2 YYNGEE. With 2 bases removed from V and 0 bases from J, the gap between germline ends came to 9 bases. This CDR3 spans 14 amino acids. CDR3 protein: CASSVDSLSYEQYF. The CDR3 nucleotides are TGTGCCAGCAGCGTCGACAGTCTCTCCTACGAGCAGTACTTC.

This clonotype was counted between two and nine times. The V gene is TRBV15, the J gene TRBJ1-5; possibly TRBD1 for D (6 bases). CDR1 LNHNV and CDR2 YYDKDF come from the germline V gene (reference sequence). V was cut by 3 bases and J by 7 bases, with 13 bases left in between. The CDR3 is 14 amino acids. The CDR3: CATSSTGHRQPQHF. CDR3 bases: TGTGCCACCAGCAGTACAGGGCACCGGCAGCCCCAGCATTTT.

This clonotype has a count of ten or more. The chain combines TRBV20-1 with TRBJ1-1; D uncertain. V was cut by 0 bases and J by 0 bases, with 11 bases left in between. This CDR3 has 15 amino acids. Germline lookup yields CDR1 DFQATT and CDR2 SNEGSKA (reference sequence). The CDR3 loop is CSARDRRSMNTEAFF. CDR3 bases: TGCAGTGCTAGAGATCGACGCAGCATGAACACTGAAGCTTTCTTT.

This clonotype was seen many times. The chain is built from TRBV5-1 and TRBJ2-5, with TRBD2 matching 7 bases. Germline-derived CDR1 and CDR2 are SGHRS and YFSETQ. The J segment lost 3 bases and the V segment lost 5 bases, leaving 4 bases of the junction unmatched. The CDR3 extends over 13 amino acids. Here the CDR3 reads CASRAGPKETQYF. In DNA, the CDR3 is TGCGCCAGCAGAGCGGGGCCCAAAGAGACCCAGTACTTC.

This clonotype was seen ten or more times. The chain joins TRBV7-2 to TRBJ2-5, with D uncertain. The CDR3 is 13 residues long. V dropped 1 base and J dropped 4 bases, with 7 bases sitting between them. Germline CDR1 is SGHTA and CDR2 is FQGNSA. The CDR3 DNA follows: TGTGCCAGCAGCTTAGATTCGGGAGAGACCCAGTACTTC. It codes for CASSLDSGETQYF.

This clonotype was counted between two and nine times. The DNA of the CDR3 is TGTGCCAGCAGATACGCGGGGGGCCGGGAAAACATTCAGTACTTC. Amino acid sequence: CASRYAGGRENIQYF. This rearrangement joins TRBV12-3 or TRBV12-4 to TRBJ2-4, with 8 bases lining up with TRBD2. The CDR3 length is 15 residues. Trimming at V came to 6 bases and at J to 5 bases, leaving 9 bases not matched to a gene.

The CDR3 DNA reads as TGTGCCAGCAGTTCCACAGGGGGCAGGGAAAAACTGTTTTTT. Translated, it gives CASSSTGGREKLFF. The gene calls are TRBV12-3 or TRBV12-4 and TRBJ1-4; TRBD1 matches at 9 bases. The CDR3 spans 14 residues. The trim removed 4 bases at V and 8 bases at J, leaving 5 bases unmatched.

This clonotype was observed many times. The chain is built from TRBV7-8 and TRBJ1-1, with 7 bases matching TRBD1. The CDR3 extends over 17 amino acids. The V gene's germline CDR1 is SGHVS and CDR2 FQNEAQ. Trimming at V came to 2 bases and at J to 0 bases, leaving 9 bases not matched to a gene. The CDR3 DNA follows: TGTGCCAGCAGCTTACCAGGGGGACTCTACATGAACACTGAAGCTTTCTTT. Residues: CASSLPGGLYMNTEAFF.

This clonotype occurred many times. The chain uses TRBV2 and TRBJ1-5, with 8 bases matching TRBD1. This CDR3 has 13 residues. Germline assignment: CDR1 SNHLY and CDR2 FYNNEI. After removal of 8 bases from V and 5 bases from J, the junction contained 5 bases not matched to a gene. The CDR3 loop reads CASSGQGYQPQHF. In nucleotides, the CDR3 is TGTGCCAGCTCCGGACAGGGTTATCAGCCCCAGCATTTT.

This clonotype was counted between two and nine times. This chain connects TRBV10-3 to TRBJ2-3, with D hard to call. Germline V CDR1 and CDR2: ENHRY, SYGVKD. CDR3 size: 13 residues. V was trimmed by 4 bases and J by 2 bases, leaving 7 bases between them. The chain's CDR3 is CAISGPITDTQYF. The DNA for the CDR3 is TGTGCCATCAGTGGGCCTATCACAGATACGCAGTATTTT.

Concerning this clonotype: One end of the junction does not line up with germline, which may come from a read error. This chain joins TRBV3-1 and TRBJ1-1, with D perhaps matching TRBD1 (6 bases). Germline V gene sequence: CDR1 LGHDT, CDR2 YNNKEL (reference sequence). This CDR3 contains 15 residues. CDR3 coding DNA: TGTGCCAGCAGCCAAGGGAACAGGGTAAAGTCTGATGCTTTCTTT. Its translation is CASSQGNRVKSDAFF.

The table lists this clonotype with many counts. This chain links TRBV7-2 with TRBJ2-1; D ambiguous. The CDR3 covers 13 residues. V lost 0 bases and J lost 8, with 8 bases in between. In germline, CDR1 is SGHTA, CDR2 FQGNSA. The chain's CDR3 is CASSLAHGDEQFF. The CDR3 DNA is TGTGCCAGCAGCTTAGCGCACGGCGATGAGCAGTTCTTC. The whole variable domain, remainder taken from reference TRBV7-2 and TRBJ2-1, is GAGVSQSPSNKVTEKGKDVELRCDPISGHTALYWYRQSLGQGLEFLIYFQGNSAPDKSGLPSDRFSAERTGGSVSTLTIQRTQQEDSAVYLCASSLAHGDEQFFGPGTRLTVL.

Worth noting for this clonotype: A much larger clone differs by one base, so this may be a read error. The chain combines TRBV6-4 with TRBJ2-3, with 9 nucleotides matching TRBD2. CDR3 length equals 16 residues. Germline CDR1 and CDR2: MRHNA and SNTAGT. The CDR3 is CASSDSERGATDTRYF. CDR3 bases: TGTGCCAGCAGTGACTCGGAGCGGGGGGCCACAGATACGCGGTATTTT.

This clonotype was seen a few times. This chain connects TRBV5-6 to TRBJ1-1; tentatively, D is TRBD1 (5 bases). CDR1 and CDR2 from the germline V gene are SGHDT and YYEEEE. Trimming removed 0 bases from V and 4 bases from J, with 10 bases in between. The CDR3 has 14 amino acids. The CDR3 DNA is TGTGCCAGCAGCTTGGTCCAGGGTGGCACTGAAGCTTTCTTT. The encoded protein is CASSLVQGGTEAFF.

The V gene is TRBV29-1, the J gene TRBJ2-7; the D gene is possibly TRBD1 (6 bases). Germline V gives CDR1 SQVTM, CDR2 ANQGSEA. V dropped 4 bases and J dropped 0 bases, with 10 bases sitting between them. The CDR3 has 13 amino acids. CDR3 nucleotides: TGCAGCGTTGCTCGGGACACCTCCTACGAGCAGTACTTC. It is translated as CSVARDTSYEQYF.

This sequence joins TRBV7-2 and TRBJ1-1; 8 bases fit TRBD1. CDR3 length equals 14 residues. CDR1 and CDR2 from the germline V gene are SGHTA and FQGNSA. The V gene end was trimmed by 4 bases and the J gene end by 5 bases; junction bases not matched to a gene: 6. The CDR3 here is CASSSQGARTEAFF. The CDR3 DNA is TGTGCCAGCAGCTCCCAGGGGGCGCGGACTGAAGCTTTCTTT.

About this clonotype itself: A much larger clone is a single base away; this may be a read error. The chain uses TRBV6-5 and TRBJ1-1, with TRBD1 as a possible D gene (5 bases). This CDR3 has 18 amino acids. With 0 bases removed from V and 0 bases from J, the gap between germline ends came to 17 bases. Germline V lookup: CDR1 MNHEY, CDR2 SVGAGI. CDR3 nucleotides: TGTGCCAGCAGTTACTCCGAACTTTTGGGACCGCTGAACACTGAAGCTTTCTTT. This codes for CASSYSELLGPLNTEAFF.

This clonotype was counted at least ten times. The rearrangement links TRBV20-1 to TRBJ1-5; 7 bases line up with TRBD1. The germline V gene encodes CDR1 DFQATT and CDR2 SNEGSKA (reference sequence). The V gene end was trimmed by 4 bases and the J gene end by 3 bases; junction bases not matched to a gene: 3. The CDR3 is 13 residues long. The CDR3 coding sequence is TGCAGTGCTACTGGACAGGTCAATCAGCCCCAGCATTTT. It encodes CSATGQVNQPQHF.